This TCR beta chain came from a study of blood T cell repertoires in COVID-19. Study-level background: Donors in the United States, Italy and Spain gave samples during acute or convalescent COVID-19. From T cells, B-cell-depleted T cells, or PBMCs came the material, which was cDNA or gDNA.

The protocol was immunoSEQ multiplex PCR, while the TCRdb copy is restricted to in-frame clones and leaves out a portion. The sample contains about 130,000 clones, just under 85% of which appear only once. Germline loops: CDR1 SNHLY, CDR2 FYNNEI. Deletions cut 6 bases from V and 0 bases from J, with 11 bases between. The CDR3 has 15 amino acids. The genes are TRBV2 and TRBJ1-4; D gene ambiguous. Material for sequencing was peripheral blood. The TCR comes from a woman older than 75 with acute or convalescent COVID-19. The CDR3: CASSGRLATNEKLFF. Written as DNA, the CDR3 is TGTGCCAGCAGCGGAAGGCTAGCAACTAATGAAAAACTGTTTTTT.